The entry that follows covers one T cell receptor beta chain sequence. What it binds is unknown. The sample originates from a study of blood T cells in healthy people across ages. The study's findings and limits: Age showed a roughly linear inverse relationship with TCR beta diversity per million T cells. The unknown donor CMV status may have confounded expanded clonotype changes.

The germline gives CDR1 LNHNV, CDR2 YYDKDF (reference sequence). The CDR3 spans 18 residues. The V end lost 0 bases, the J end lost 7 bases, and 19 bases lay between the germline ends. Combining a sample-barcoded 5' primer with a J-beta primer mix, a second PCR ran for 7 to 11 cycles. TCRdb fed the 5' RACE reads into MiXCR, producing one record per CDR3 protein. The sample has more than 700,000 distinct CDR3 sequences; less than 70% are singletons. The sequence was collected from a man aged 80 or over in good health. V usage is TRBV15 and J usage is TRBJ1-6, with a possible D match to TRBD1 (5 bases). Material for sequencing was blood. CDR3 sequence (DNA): TGTGCCACCAGCAGAGATCTCCCGGGGACGGGGGGGAATTCACCCCTCCACTTT. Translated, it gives CATSRDLPGTGGNSPLHF. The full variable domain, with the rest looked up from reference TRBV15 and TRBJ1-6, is DAMVIQNPRYQVTQFGKPVTLSCSQTLNHNVMYWYQQKSSQAPKLLFHYYDKDFNNEADTPDNFQSRRPNTSFCFLDIRSPGLGDTAMYLCATSRDLPGTGGNSPLHFGNGTRLTVT.